Below, 20 T cell receptor beta chains from the same sample are listed, as sequenced in a study of metastatic and nonmetastatic thyroid tumors. TCRdb re-clonotyped the PCR reads through MiXCR. The table lists roughly 38,000 clones, around an eighth of them singletons. Ahead of thyroid surgery, no patient had received treatment of any kind. Sequencing used blood. The receptors come from a male donor with papillary thyroid cancer or a benign thyroid nodule (not recorded which). Some clones in this sample may be carry-over from other donors' samples.

This clone was counted at least ten times. This chain links TRBV30 with TRBJ1-4; 7 bases map to TRBD1. The V gene end was trimmed by 1 base and the J gene end by 0 bases; junction bases not matched to a gene: 8. Germline CDR1 GTSNPN, CDR2 SVGIG (reference sequence). The CDR3 has 17 amino acids. Here the CDR3 reads CAWSEGQSSATNEKLFF. CDR3 coding DNA: TGTGCCTGGAGTGAGGGACAGTCCTCTGCAACTAATGAAAAACTGTTTTTT.

The chain uses TRBV6-2 or TRBV6-3 and TRBJ2-1, with D tentatively TRBD1 or TRBD2 (5 bases each). The V end was cut by 7 bases, the J end by 6 bases, with 16 bases between. Germline V lookup: CDR1 MNHEY, CDR2 SVGEGT. The CDR3 contains 14 residues. The CDR3 DNA reads as TGTGCCAGCATCACGGGGCCGGAACTCAATGAGCAGTTCTTC. Translation gives CASITGPELNEQFF.

This clone was seen at least ten times. The rearrangement joins TRBV12-3 or TRBV12-4 to TRBJ2-1, with 10 bases matching TRBD2. Unmatched junction bases numbered 5, after V lost 3 bases and J lost 9 bases. The CDR3 has 14 residues. CDR3 bases: TGTGCCAGCAGTTTCAGTAGCGGGAGGCCTGAGCAGTTCTTC. This gives the protein CASSFSSGRPEQFF.

This clone was seen a handful of times. One end of the junction varies from germline; a read error may be responsible. The chain employs TRBV4-1 and TRBJ1-2, with 9 bases fitting TRBD1. Germline V gene lookup returns CDR1 MGHRA and CDR2 YSYEKL. The CDR3 extends over 15 amino acids. The CDR3 is CASGQVFGDRDGYTF. The CDR3 DNA is TGCGCCAGCGGCCAAGTATTTGGGGACAGGGATGGCTACACCTTC.

This clone was found a few times. V gene TRBV15 combines with J gene TRBJ2-1, with D unclear. The V end lost 7 bases, the J end lost 3 bases, and 13 bases lay between the germline ends. There are 14 residues in the CDR3. CDR1 and CDR2 (germline): LNHNV, YYDKDF (reference sequence). CDR3 coding DNA: TGTGCCACCATCCCCCTGACACTCTACAATGAGCAGTTCTTC. Its protein product is CATIPLTLYNEQFF.

The table lists this clone with many counts. The rearrangement joins TRBV7-3 to TRBJ1-1, with no clear D. The germline gives CDR1 SGHTA, CDR2 FQGTGA. The V end was cut by 8 bases, the J end by 7 bases, with 20 bases between. This CDR3 has 14 amino acids. DNA of the CDR3: TGTGCCAGCGCTGGGGAGCCCAACAGCGGTGAAGCTTTCTTT. Translation: CASAGEPNSGEAFF.

This clone has more than one count but fewer than ten. CDR3 residues: CASSPLPVGGYGYTF. The CDR3 coding sequence is TGTGCCAGCAGCCCACTTCCTGTGGGAGGCTATGGCTACACCTTC. This chain links TRBV6-1 with TRBJ1-2, with unresolved D. Per germline, CDR1 MNHNS and CDR2 SASEGT. The V gene lost 6 bases and the J gene lost 4 bases, with 18 bases spanning the gap. The CDR3 has 15 residues.

V gene TRBV27 combines with J gene TRBJ2-7, with 8 bases that match TRBD1. The CDR3 extends over 14 amino acids. Germline V gene lookup returns CDR1 MNHEY and CDR2 SMNVEV (reference sequence). V shed 9 bases and J 7 bases; nucleotides not matched to a gene: 14. The CDR3 is CASRSGQVVGEQYF. The CDR3 DNA is TGTGCCAGTAGGTCGGGACAGGTGGTGGGTGAGCAGTACTTC.

Ten or more counts support this clone. J is TRBJ1-2 and V is TRBV5-5, with TRBD1 matching over 8 bases. The V gene end was trimmed by 4 bases and the J gene end by 8 bases; junction bases not matched to a gene: 13. Germline CDR1 SGHKS, CDR2 YYEKEE (reference sequence). The CDR3 contains 15 residues. CDR3 nucleotide sequence: TGTGCCAGCAGCCCGCTACAGGGGGACTCTTGGGGCTACACCTTC. This codes for CASSPLQGDSWGYTF.

Here the CDR3 DNA reads TGTGCCAGCAGCGCATCCCCCCTTGCTGGGTCTGGAAACACCATATATTTT. Translated, it gives CASSASPLAGSGNTIYF. The chain has TRBV13 and TRBJ1-3; D gene uncertain. V lost 5 bases, J lost 1 base, and 18 bases lay in between. The CDR3 is 17 residues long. Looked up from germline, CDR1 is PRHDT and CDR2 is FYEKMQ (reference sequence).

The J gene is TRBJ1-2, the V gene TRBV12-3 or TRBV12-4, with D possibly matching TRBD1 (6 bases). V gave up 4 bases and J gave up 7 bases, with 13 bases separating them. This CDR3 comprises 13 residues. The DNA of the CDR3 is TGTGCCAGCAGTTGTGACAGGTACACTGGCTACACCTTC. It is translated as CASSCDRYTGYTF.

This clone was counted ten times or more. The chain carries TRBV29-1 and TRBJ2-7; TRBD2 aligns across 7 bases. This CDR3 contains 13 residues. Germline values: CDR1 SQVTM, CDR2 ANQGSEA. J was trimmed by 6 bases and V by 6 bases; bases with no gene match: 11. The CDR3 region is CSVRGAGVSEQYF. Here the CDR3 DNA reads TGCAGCGTCCGCGGGGCGGGAGTAAGCGAGCAGTACTTC.

In this sample, this clone turned up many times. The chain carries TRBV7-2 and TRBJ1-6, with unresolved D. CDR1 and CDR2 (germline): SGHTA, FQGNSA. The CDR3 is 11 residues long. V lost 3 bases to trimming and J lost 11 bases, with 5 bases between them. The CDR3 sequence is CASSFGAPLHF. The CDR3, as DNA: TGTGCCAGCAGCTTCGGAGCACCCCTCCACTTT.

This clone has a count of ten or more. The genes are TRBV9 and TRBJ2-7; 7 nucleotides align to TRBD2. J was trimmed by 4 bases and V by 3 bases; bases with no gene match: 4. From germline, CDR1 is SGDLS and CDR2 YYNGEE. This CDR3 has 13 residues. CDR3 loop: CASSGGSWYEQYF. The CDR3 DNA reads TGTGCCAGCAGCGGCGGGAGTTGGTACGAGCAGTACTTC.

This clone has a count of ten or more. V gene TRBV5-1 combines with J gene TRBJ2-7, with D unresolved. The CDR3 contains 14 residues. Germline values: CDR1 SGHRS, CDR2 YFSETQ. V was pared by 4 bases and J by 6 bases, with 17 bases between. CDR3 coding DNA: TGCGCCAGCAGCAGAGACTCAGCCTCTTCCGAGCAGTACTTC. Its translation: CASSRDSASSEQYF.

This clone was found many times. The V call is TRBV12-3 or TRBV12-4, the J call TRBJ2-7; TRBD2 is a possible D gene (6 bases). The ends were cut back, 6 bases at V and 4 bases at J, with 19 bases in the middle. This CDR3 is built from 15 residues. The CDR3 reads CASRPGRGGGYEQYF. The CDR3 nucleotides read TGTGCCAGCAGACCGGGGAGAGGAGGAGGGTACGAGCAGTACTTC.

The table lists this clone with many counts. The chain joins TRBV5-5 to TRBJ2-7; 7 positions match TRBD1. Trimming took 4 bases from V and 0 from J; bases not matched to a gene: 7. The CDR3 consists of 15 residues. From germline, CDR1 is SGHKS and CDR2 YYEKEE (reference sequence). The CDR3 loop is CASSRDRAYSYEQYF. CDR3 nucleotide sequence: TGTGCCAGCAGCCGAGACAGGGCCTACTCCTACGAGCAGTACTTC.

A note on this clone: An end of the junction differs from the germline gene, which may be a read error. The chain is built from TRBV7-9 and TRBJ1-2; a possible D gene is TRBD1 (5 bases). The CDR3 totals 14 residues. Per the germline V gene, CDR1 is SEHNR and CDR2 is FQNEAQ (reference sequence). The CDR3 here is CSSSLERGLYGYTF. The CDR3 nucleotides are TGTTCCAGTAGCTTAGAACGGGGACTCTATGGCTACACCTTC.

This clone has at least ten counts. The V gene is TRBV28, the J gene TRBJ1-1; TRBD1 matches 8 bases. Trimming at V came to 5 bases and at J to 4 bases, leaving 15 bases not matched to a gene. The germline V gene has CDR1 MDHEN and CDR2 SYDVKM. This CDR3 spans 17 amino acids. The CDR3 reads CASSRRWAGGEGTEAFF. CDR3 nucleotides: TGTGCCAGCAGTCGGCGGTGGGCAGGGGGCGAAGGCACTGAAGCTTTCTTT.

This clone showed up many times. The rearrangement joins TRBV19 to TRBJ2-3; D might be TRBD1 (5 bases). Trimming stripped 5 bases from V and 5 bases from J, with 14 bases between. CDR3 size: 14 residues. Germline V CDR1 and CDR2: LNHDA, SQIVND (reference sequence). Here the CDR3 reads CASSLGQGKDTQYF. The CDR3 DNA follows: TGTGCCAGTAGTTTGGGCCAGGGTAAAGATACGCAGTATTTT. The full variable domain, with the rest looked up from reference TRBV19 and TRBJ2-3, is DGGITQSPKYLFRKEGQNVTLSCEQNLNHDAMYWYRQDPGQGLRLIYYSQIVNDFQKGDIAEGYSVSREKKESFPLTVTSAQKNPTAFYLCASSLGQGKDTQYFGPGTRLTVL.